These 30 T cell receptor beta chains came from one sample sequenced in a study of blood T cell repertoires in COVID-19. The repertoire was sequenced with immunoSEQ multiplex PCR; TCRdb's copy has only in-frame clones and lacks some. The table records about 170,000 clones, 88% of them present only once. Sequencing input: peripheral blood. The receptor set was obtained from a man aged 60 to 69 with acute or convalescent COVID-19.

The chain is built from TRBV5-4 and TRBJ1-6; tentatively, D is TRBD1 (6 bases). This CDR3 has 16 residues. The germline V gene has CDR1 SGHNT and CDR2 YYREEE (reference sequence). V was trimmed by 0 bases and J by 7 bases, leaving 14 bases between them. The CDR3 sequence: CASSLGLKRGNSPLHF. CDR3 in DNA: TGTGCCAGCAGCTTGGGGTTAAAGAGGGGGAATTCACCCCTCCACTTT.

The chain has TRBV2 and TRBJ2-7, with TRBD2 identical over 7 bases. The J segment lost 1 base and the V segment lost 8 bases, leaving 17 bases of the junction unmatched. The CDR3 sequence is 17 residues long. Germline V gene lookup returns CDR1 SNHLY and CDR2 FYNNEI. The CDR3 reads CASARPGSTGGSYEQYF. In nucleotides, the CDR3 is TGTGCCAGCGCACGACCTGGTAGCACGGGAGGTTCCTACGAGCAGTACTTC.

J is TRBJ2-1 and V is TRBV6-1, with 9 bases lining up with TRBD1. The ends lost 3 bases at V and 0 bases at J; junction bases unmatched: 6. The germline V gene has CDR1 MNHNS and CDR2 SASEGT. The CDR3 is made up of 17 amino acids. DNA for the CDR3: TGTGCCAGCAGTGACCGACAGGGGGAAAGCTCCTACAATGAGCAGTTCTTC. Translated, it gives CASSDRQGESSYNEQFF.

The chain couples TRBV5-6 to TRBJ2-1, with 12 bases identical to TRBD2. Germline V gives CDR1 SGHDT, CDR2 YYEEEE. The trim removed 0 bases at V and 2 bases at J, leaving 3 bases unmatched. The CDR3 spans 17 residues. The CDR3 sequence is CASSLEGLAGTYNEQFF. The CDR3 coding sequence is TGTGCCAGCAGCTTGGAGGGACTAGCGGGTACCTACAATGAGCAGTTCTTC.

The chain employs TRBV5-1 and TRBJ1-3; D is unresolved. Trimming cost V 4 bases and J 2 bases, with 19 bases left between them. The CDR3 is 17 residues long. Germline V gene lookup returns CDR1 SGHRS and CDR2 YFSETQ. The CDR3 sequence: CASSRLSNRGAGNTIYF. DNA of the CDR3: TGCGCCAGCAGCAGGCTATCCAACCGGGGTGCTGGAAACACCATATATTTT.

V and J are TRBV7-2 and TRBJ2-1, with D possibly matching TRBD1 (5 bases). V was pared by 6 bases and J by 14 bases, with 17 bases between. Germline CDR1 is SGHTA and CDR2 is FQGNSA. The CDR3 runs to 12 residues. The CDR3 DNA reads as TGTGCCAGCAGTCCCAGGGCTAGAAGTAAGTTCTTC. It codes for CASSPRARSKFF.

The genes are TRBV19 and TRBJ1-1; D might be TRBD1 (5 bases). The V gene lost 3 bases and the J gene lost 1 base, with 12 bases spanning the gap. The CDR3 loop spans 15 amino acids. The germline V gene encodes CDR1 LNHDA and CDR2 SQIVND (reference sequence). The CDR3, as DNA: TGTGCCAGTAGTATCGACAGAATAAGGAACACTGAAGCTTTCTTT. This translates into CASSIDRIRNTEAFF.

V is TRBV19 and J is TRBJ2-2; TRBD1 might be the D (7 bases). Germline V lookup: CDR1 LNHDA, CDR2 SQIVND (reference sequence). Trimming cost V 8 bases and J 1 base, with 11 bases left between them. The CDR3 has 14 amino acids. The CDR3 loop is CASRGTENTGELFF. The CDR3 DNA sequence: TGTGCCAGTCGCGGGACAGAGAACACCGGGGAGCTGTTTTTT.

This chain links TRBV7-9 with TRBJ1-5; tentative D call: TRBD1 (5 bases). The V end lost 2 bases, the J end lost 1 base, and 15 bases lay between the germline ends. Germline lookup yields CDR1 SEHNR and CDR2 FQNEAQ (reference sequence). This CDR3 region has 17 residues. The CDR3 nucleotides read TGTGCCAGCAGCTTAAGTGGTGGACCAGGGAGCAATCAGCCCCAGCATTTT. Residues: CASSLSGGPGSNQPQHF. Looking up the rest from reference TRBV7-9 and TRBJ1-5 gives the full variable domain: DTGVSQNPRHKITKRGQNVTFRCDPISEHNRLYWYRQTLGQGPEFLTYFQNEAQLEKSRLLSDRFSAERPKGSFSTLEIQRTEQGDSAMYLCASSLSGGPGSNQPQHFGDGTRLSIL.

This rearrangement joins TRBV6-2 or TRBV6-3 to TRBJ2-5, with 7 positions matching TRBD2. The CDR3 loop spans 14 amino acids. Trimming cost V 2 bases and J 4 bases; bases outside gene matches: 4. Per the germline V gene, CDR1 is MNHEY and CDR2 is SVGEGT. The CDR3 reads CASSYGGDRETQYF. For the CDR3, the DNA is TGTGCCAGCAGTTACGGGGGGGACCGAGAGACCCAGTACTTC.

The chain carries TRBV6-6 and TRBJ1-1; D not resolved. V was shortened by 2 bases and J by 11 bases, with 12 bases between the two germline ends. The CDR3 length is 12 residues. CDR1 is MNHNY, CDR2 SVGAGI, per germline (reference sequence). CDR3 DNA: TGTGCCAGCAGTTACCGCCGGGATGAGGCTTTCTTT. It translates to CASSYRRDEAFF.

The chain links TRBV6-6 to TRBJ2-2; D is perhaps TRBD1 (6 bases). The CDR3 has 14 amino acids. The germline V gene has CDR1 MNHNY and CDR2 SVGAGI (reference sequence). Between the trimmed V and J ends, which lost 5 bases and 6 bases, there was a span of 13 bases. CDR3 loop: CASSQTGLAGELFF. CDR3 DNA: TGTGCCAGCAGTCAGACAGGCTTGGCCGGGGAGCTGTTTTTT.

V gene TRBV29-1 combines with J gene TRBJ2-3; no firm D call. The CDR3 contains 14 residues. V lost 3 bases and J lost 0, with 10 bases in between. The germline V gene has CDR1 SQVTM and CDR2 ANQGSEA. The CDR3 spells CSVENSFSTDTQYF. The DNA for the CDR3 is TGCAGCGTTGAGAACTCATTTAGCACAGATACGCAGTATTTT.

The V and J genes are TRBV7-2 and TRBJ1-5; 9 bases fit TRBD1. This CDR3 contains 16 residues. Trimming took 3 bases from V and 4 from J; bases not matched to a gene: 7. Germline-derived CDR1 and CDR2 are SGHTA and FQGNSA. The CDR3 bases are TGTGCCAGCAGCTTGGGACAGGGCCGTCCTAATCAGCCCCAGCATTTT. Its protein product is CASSLGQGRPNQPQHF.

The V gene is TRBV5-1, the J gene TRBJ2-2; D may be TRBD2 (6 bases). V lost 1 base to trimming and J lost 0 bases, with 10 bases between them. CDR3 length: 16 amino acids. Germline V CDR1 and CDR2: SGHRS, YFSETQ. DNA of the CDR3: TGCGCCAGCAGCTTGCGCGGGGCCGCGAACACCGGGGAGCTGTTTTTT. Amino acids: CASSLRGAANTGELFF.

This chain links TRBV11-2 with TRBJ2-1; 9 bases line up with TRBD1. Germline CDR1 and CDR2: SGHAT and FQNNGV. The CDR3 consists of 17 residues. V gave up 5 bases and J gave up 6 bases; unmatched junction bases: 14. The CDR3 nucleotides read TGTGCCAGCAGCCTACGCAGCTGGGGGACAGGGTCCAATGAGCAGTTCTTC. Translating gives CASSLRSWGTGSNEQFF. Full variable domain (remainder filled in from reference TRBV11-2 and TRBJ2-1): EAGVAQSPRYKIIEKRQSVAFWCNPISGHATLYWYQQILGQGPKLLIQFQNNGVVDDSQLPKDRFSAERLKGVDSTLKIQPAKLEDSAVYLCASSLRSWGTGSNEQFFGPGTRLTVL.

The V gene is TRBV19, the J gene TRBJ2-4, with D possibly TRBD2 on 7 matching bases. Trimming shortened V by 7 bases and J by 0 bases, and 13 bases separated the two germline ends. CDR3 size: 15 residues. The germline V gene encodes CDR1 LNHDA and CDR2 SQIVND (reference sequence). CDR3 in DNA: TGTGCCAGTAAGGGGGGGGCACTAGCCAAAAACATTCAGTACTTC. Residues: CASKGGALAKNIQYF.

The rearrangement joins TRBV7-2 to TRBJ2-5; TRBD1 agrees at 8 bases. This CDR3 spans 15 amino acids. J lost 0 bases, V lost 5 bases, and 5 bases had no gene match. In germline, CDR1 is SGHTA, CDR2 FQGNSA. CDR3 in DNA: TGTGCCAGCAGCCACCGGACAGGGTACCAAGAGACCCAGTACTTC. Its translation is CASSHRTGYQETQYF.

This chain links TRBV19 with TRBJ2-2; 10 positions agree with TRBD2. V lost 6 bases, J lost 6 bases, and 13 bases stayed unmatched. Germline CDR1 LNHDA, CDR2 SQIVND (reference sequence). There are 17 residues in the CDR3. The CDR3 bases are TGTGCCAGTAGGCGTATCAGCGGGGGGGCCGACTCCGGGGAGCTGTTTTTT. It yields the protein CASRRISGGADSGELFF.

There are a few counts of this clone. This chain links TRBV14 with TRBJ2-7, with a possible D match to TRBD2 (6 bases). The germline V gene has CDR1 SGHDN and CDR2 FVKESK. The CDR3 has 17 amino acids. Trimming pared 4 bases from V and 4 bases from J, leaving 23 bases between. Here the CDR3 reads CASSPSAGTLGGYEQYV. CDR3 nucleotide sequence: TGTGCCAGCAGCCCTAGTGCAGGGACCTTGGGGGGTTACGAGCAGTACGTC.

This clone has only one observation. This chain connects TRBV9 to TRBJ2-1; 9 bases agree with TRBD1. The CDR3 totals 15 residues. Germline trimming cut 3 bases from V and 5 bases from J; bases unmatched to any gene: 6. From germline, CDR1 is SGDLS and CDR2 YYNGEE. The CDR3 DNA reads TGTGCCAGCAGCGAGACAGGGGGGATAGACAATGAGCAGTTCTTC. Amino acid sequence: CASSETGGIDNEQFF.

V is TRBV6-6 and J is TRBJ2-7; TRBD2 matches 11 bases. This CDR3 comprises 15 residues. V shed 2 bases and J 3 bases; nucleotides not matched to a gene: 3. Germline V lookup: CDR1 MNHNY, CDR2 SVGAGI (reference sequence). CDR3 in DNA: TGTGCCAGCAGTTACGGTACTAGCGGGAGCTACGAGCAGTACTTC. It is translated as CASSYGTSGSYEQYF.

A few counts support this clone. The chain recombines TRBV5-5 with TRBJ2-7; 12 nucleotides match TRBD2. V was pared by 3 bases and J by 0 bases, with 4 bases of the junction left unmatched. The CDR3 is 16 amino acids. Per germline, CDR1 SGHKS and CDR2 YYEKEE (reference sequence). CDR3 in DNA: TGTGCCAGCAGCTCCCGGACTAGCGGGGTCTCCTACGAGCAGTACTTC. This translates into CASSSRTSGVSYEQYF.

This clone was picked up a small number of times. The chain has TRBV7-3 and TRBJ2-2; D is possibly TRBD1 (5 bases). V lost 5 bases, J lost 1 base, and 8 bases lay in between. The CDR3 has 14 residues. Germline V gene lookup returns CDR1 SGHTA and CDR2 FQGTGA. Here the CDR3 reads CASSPGQNTGELFF. The CDR3 DNA sequence: TGTGCCAGCAGCCCTGGACAGAACACCGGGGAGCTGTTTTTT.

The rearrangement links TRBV27 to TRBJ1-5; a weak D match, TRBD1 (5 bases). Germline V lookup: CDR1 MNHEY, CDR2 SMNVEV (reference sequence). V was shortened by 4 bases and J by 3 bases, with 7 bases between the two germline ends. This CDR3 contains 13 residues. CDR3 region: CASSSGVNQPQHF. CDR3 coding DNA: TGTGCCAGCAGTTCGGGGGTCAATCAGCCCCAGCATTTT.

This rearrangement joins TRBV14 to TRBJ1-2; no clear D. V was cut by 0 bases and J by 8 bases, with 19 bases left in between. Germline-derived CDR1 and CDR2 are SGHDN and FVKESK. The CDR3 length is 16 residues. This CDR3 is CASSQDGRSRPAGYTF. CDR3 sequence (DNA): TGTGCCAGCAGCCAAGACGGTCGGTCCAGGCCCGCCGGCTACACCTTC.

The chain combines TRBV24-1 with TRBJ1-2; D call uncertain. V was pared by 4 bases and J by 3 bases, with 5 bases between. The CDR3 sequence is 12 residues long. Germline V lookup: CDR1 KGHDR, CDR2 SFDVKD. The CDR3 is CATSEADYGYTF. CDR3 sequence (DNA): TGTGCCACCAGTGAGGCGGACTATGGCTACACCTTC.

The V call is TRBV7-6, the J call TRBJ2-1, with 11 positions matching TRBD2. CDR1 and CDR2 (germline): SGHVS, FNYEAQ. The CDR3 spans 15 residues. Trimming took 5 bases from V and 5 from J; bases not matched to a gene: 5. Here the CDR3 DNA reads TGTGCCAGCAGCCCTCTAGCGGGGGGCGACAATGAGCAGTTCTTC. This sequence encodes CASSPLAGGDNEQFF.

The genes are TRBV6-5 and TRBJ1-5; 7 bases are shared with TRBD1. V was clipped by 6 bases and J by 2 bases; unmatched bases: 4. The CDR3 totals 14 residues. Germline CDR1 is MNHEY and CDR2 is SVGAGI. In DNA form, the CDR3 reads TGTGCCAGCAGCCCCAGGGGGGGCAATCAGCCCCAGCATTTT. Translating gives CASSPRGGNQPQHF.

The chain joins TRBV6-5 to TRBJ2-5; D may be TRBD2 (6 bases). From germline, CDR1 is MNHEY and CDR2 SVGAGI. V lost 5 bases and J 7 bases, leaving 14 bases between the germline ends. The CDR3 extends over 13 amino acids. The CDR3 nucleotides read TGTGCCAGCAGTCAGGGACTCCGGGGGACCCAGTACTTC. It is translated as CASSQGLRGTQYF.